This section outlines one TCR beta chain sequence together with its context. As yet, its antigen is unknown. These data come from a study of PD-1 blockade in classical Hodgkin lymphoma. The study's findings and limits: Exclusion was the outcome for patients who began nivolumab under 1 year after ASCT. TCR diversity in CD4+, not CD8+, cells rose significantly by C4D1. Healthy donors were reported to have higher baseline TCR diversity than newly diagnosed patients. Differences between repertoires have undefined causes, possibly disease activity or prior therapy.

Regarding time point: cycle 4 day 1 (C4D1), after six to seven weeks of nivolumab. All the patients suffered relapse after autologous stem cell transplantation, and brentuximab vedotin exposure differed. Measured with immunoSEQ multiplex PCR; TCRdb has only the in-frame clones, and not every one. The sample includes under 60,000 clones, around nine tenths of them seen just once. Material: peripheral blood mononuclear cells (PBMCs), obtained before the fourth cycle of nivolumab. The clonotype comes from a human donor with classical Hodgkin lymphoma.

The CDR3: CASSAGQGPKGYTF. The CDR3, as DNA: TGTGCCAGTAGTGCCGGACAGGGTCCAAAAGGCTACACCTTC. The chain employs TRBV19 and TRBJ1-2; 8 nucleotides line up with TRBD1. This CDR3 region has 14 residues. Germline V gene lookup returns CDR1 LNHDA and CDR2 SQIVND (reference sequence). J lost 8 bases, V lost 5 bases, and 10 bases had no gene match.